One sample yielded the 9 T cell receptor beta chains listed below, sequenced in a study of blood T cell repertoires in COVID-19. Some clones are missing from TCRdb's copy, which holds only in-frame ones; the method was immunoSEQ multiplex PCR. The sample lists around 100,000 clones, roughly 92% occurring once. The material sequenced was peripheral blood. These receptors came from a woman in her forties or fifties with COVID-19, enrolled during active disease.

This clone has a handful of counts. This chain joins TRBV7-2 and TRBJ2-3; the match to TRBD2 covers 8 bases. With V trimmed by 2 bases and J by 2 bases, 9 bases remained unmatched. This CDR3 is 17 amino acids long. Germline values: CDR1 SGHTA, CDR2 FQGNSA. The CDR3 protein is CASSLKAGLGNTDTQYF. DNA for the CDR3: TGTGCCAGCAGCTTAAAGGCGGGACTAGGGAACACAGATACGCAGTATTTT.

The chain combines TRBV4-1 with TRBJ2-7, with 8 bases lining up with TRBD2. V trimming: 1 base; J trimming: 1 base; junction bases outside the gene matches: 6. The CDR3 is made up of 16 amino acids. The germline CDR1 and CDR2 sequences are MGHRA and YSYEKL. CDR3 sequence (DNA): TGCGCCAGCAGCCAAGTGAGGGCGGGGGGTTCCTACGAGCAGTACTTC. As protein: CASSQVRAGGSYEQYF.

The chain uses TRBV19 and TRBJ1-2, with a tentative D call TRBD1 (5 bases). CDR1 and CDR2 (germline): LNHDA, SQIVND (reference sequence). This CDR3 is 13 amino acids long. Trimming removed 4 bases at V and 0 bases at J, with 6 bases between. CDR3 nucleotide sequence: TGTGCCAGTAGTAAAGGGGCTAACTATGGCTACACCTTC. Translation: CASSKGANYGYTF.

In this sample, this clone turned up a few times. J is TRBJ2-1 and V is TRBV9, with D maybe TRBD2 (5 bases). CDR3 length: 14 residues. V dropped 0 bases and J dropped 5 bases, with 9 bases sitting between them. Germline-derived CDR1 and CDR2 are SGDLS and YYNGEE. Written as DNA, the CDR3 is TGTGCCAGCAGCGTAGAAAGCGGAGACAATGAGCAGTTCTTC. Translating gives CASSVESGDNEQFF.

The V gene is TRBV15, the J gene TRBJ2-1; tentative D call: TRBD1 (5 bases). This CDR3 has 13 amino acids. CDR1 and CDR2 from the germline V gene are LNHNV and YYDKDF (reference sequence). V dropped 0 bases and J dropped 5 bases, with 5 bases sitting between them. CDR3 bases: TGTGCCACCAGCAGAGAAGGGGACAATGAGCAGTTCTTC. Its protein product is CATSREGDNEQFF.

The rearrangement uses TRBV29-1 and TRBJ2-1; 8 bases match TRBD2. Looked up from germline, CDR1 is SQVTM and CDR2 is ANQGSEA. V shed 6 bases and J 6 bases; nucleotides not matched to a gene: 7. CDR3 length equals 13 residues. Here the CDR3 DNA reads TGCAGCGTAAACCCGGGGGGGTTCAATGAGCAGTTCTTC. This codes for CSVNPGGFNEQFF.

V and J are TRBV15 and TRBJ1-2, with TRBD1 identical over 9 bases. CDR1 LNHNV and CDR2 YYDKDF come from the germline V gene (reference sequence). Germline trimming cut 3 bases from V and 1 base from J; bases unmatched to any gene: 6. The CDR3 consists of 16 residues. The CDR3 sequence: CATSSLGQGVNYGYTF. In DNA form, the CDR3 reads TGTGCCACCAGCAGCCTGGGACAGGGAGTTAACTATGGCTACACCTTC.

The CDR3 loop reads CASSSDRVNEKLFF. In DNA, the CDR3 is TGCGCCAGCAGCTCCGACAGAGTTAATGAAAAACTGTTTTTT. The chain employs TRBV5-1 and TRBJ1-4; D perhaps matches TRBD1 (5 bases). V lost 3 bases and J 4 bases, leaving 10 bases between the germline ends. CDR3 length equals 14 residues. Germline-derived CDR1 and CDR2 are SGHRS and YFSETQ.

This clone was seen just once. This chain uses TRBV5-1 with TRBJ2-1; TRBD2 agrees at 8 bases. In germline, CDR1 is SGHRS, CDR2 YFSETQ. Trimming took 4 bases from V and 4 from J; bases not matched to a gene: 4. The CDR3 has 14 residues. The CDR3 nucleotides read TGCGCCAGCAGCGATGCGGGGGGTTACAATGAGCAGTTCTTC. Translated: CASSDAGGYNEQFF.